A single T cell receptor (beta chain) is shown here with its context. Antigen: not known. The sample is drawn from a study of T cell responses to AZD1222 COVID-19 vaccine. Germline CDR1 and CDR2: MDHEN and SYDVKM. The junction had 8 bases not matched to a gene; V was cut back by 7 bases and J by 0 bases. The CDR3 spans 15 residues. Generated by immunoSEQ multiplex PCR, the TCRdb table keeps only in-frame clones and is missing some. This sample yields roughly 120,000 clones, of which about 85% are seen a single time; over 5% belongs to the top ten. Whole-study findings and limits: Baseline testing showed seropositivity in only five or six AZD1222 recipients. The study sampled repertoires only after the peak T cell response.

The chain is built from TRBV28 and TRBJ2-5, with TRBD1 identical over 7 bases. The receptor comes from an adult in good health. The starting material was peripheral blood, obtained on day 0 of AZD1222 vaccination. The CDR3 DNA sequence: TGTGCCAGCACCGTTGGGACAGCCAACCAAGAGACCCAGTACTTC. This codes for CASTVGTANQETQYF.